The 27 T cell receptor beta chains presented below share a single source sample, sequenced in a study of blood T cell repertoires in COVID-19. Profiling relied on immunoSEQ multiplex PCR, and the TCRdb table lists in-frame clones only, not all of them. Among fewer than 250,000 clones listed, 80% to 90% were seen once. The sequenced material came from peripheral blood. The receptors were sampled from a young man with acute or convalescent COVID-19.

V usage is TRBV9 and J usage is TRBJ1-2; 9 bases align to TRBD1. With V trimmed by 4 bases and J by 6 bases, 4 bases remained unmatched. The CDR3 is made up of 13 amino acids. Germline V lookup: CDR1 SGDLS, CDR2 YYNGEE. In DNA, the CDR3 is TGTGCCAGCAGCATGGACAGGGGTAATGGCTACACCTTC. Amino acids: CASSMDRGNGYTF.

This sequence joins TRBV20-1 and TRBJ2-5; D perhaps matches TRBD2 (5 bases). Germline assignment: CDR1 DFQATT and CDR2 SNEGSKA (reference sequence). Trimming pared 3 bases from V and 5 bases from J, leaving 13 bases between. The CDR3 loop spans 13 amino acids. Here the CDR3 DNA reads TGCAGTGCTAGTCGGCCCGGCGGGGAGACCCAGTACTTC. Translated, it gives CSASRPGGETQYF.

The chain's CDR3 is CASNTGGRNYGYTF. The DNA of the CDR3 is TGTGCCAGCAACACAGGGGGTAGGAACTATGGCTACACCTTC. The chain is built from TRBV6-5 and TRBJ1-2; 8 positions match TRBD1. Germline CDR1 reads MNHEY; CDR2 reads SVGAGI. V dropped 7 bases and J dropped 2; count of bases not matched to a gene: 6. CDR3 size: 14 residues.

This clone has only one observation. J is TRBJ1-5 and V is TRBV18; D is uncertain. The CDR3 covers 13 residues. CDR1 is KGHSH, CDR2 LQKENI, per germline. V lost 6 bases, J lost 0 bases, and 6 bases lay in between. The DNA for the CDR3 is TGTGCCAGCTCCGGGGATAGCAATCAGCCCCAGCATTTT. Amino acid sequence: CASSGDSNQPQHF.

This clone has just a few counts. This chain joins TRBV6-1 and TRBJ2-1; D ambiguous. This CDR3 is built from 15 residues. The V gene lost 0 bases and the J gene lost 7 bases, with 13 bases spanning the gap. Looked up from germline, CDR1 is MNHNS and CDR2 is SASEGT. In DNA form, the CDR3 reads TGTGCCAGCAGTGAAGCGCTCTCAGGATGGAATGAGCAGTTCTTC. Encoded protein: CASSEALSGWNEQFF.

CDR3 amino acids: CASSLDRYEQFF. The CDR3 region has the DNA TGTGCCAGCAGCTTAGATCGTTATGAGCAGTTCTTC. The chain carries TRBV11-2 and TRBJ2-1; D is ambiguous. Deletions cut 0 bases from V and 8 bases from J, with 5 bases between. CDR1 and CDR2 (germline): SGHAT, FQNNGV. CDR3 length equals 12 residues.

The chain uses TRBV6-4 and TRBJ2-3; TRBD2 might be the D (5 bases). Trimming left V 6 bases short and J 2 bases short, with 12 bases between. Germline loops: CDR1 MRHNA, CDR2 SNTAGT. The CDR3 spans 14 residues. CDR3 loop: CASSGGHPTDTQYF. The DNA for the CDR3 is TGTGCCAGCAGCGGCGGGCACCCCACAGATACGCAGTATTTT.

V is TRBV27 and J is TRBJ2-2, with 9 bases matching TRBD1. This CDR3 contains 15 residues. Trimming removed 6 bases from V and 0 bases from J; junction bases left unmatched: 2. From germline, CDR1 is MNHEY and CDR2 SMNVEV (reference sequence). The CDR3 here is CASRQGASNTGELFF. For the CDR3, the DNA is TGTGCCAGCAGACAGGGGGCGTCGAACACCGGGGAGCTGTTTTTT.

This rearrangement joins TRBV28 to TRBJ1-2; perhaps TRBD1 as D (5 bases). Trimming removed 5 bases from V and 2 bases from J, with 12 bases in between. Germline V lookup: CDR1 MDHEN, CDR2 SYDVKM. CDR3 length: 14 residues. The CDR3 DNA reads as TGTGCCAGCAGTCCGAGACAGCCCAACTATGGCTACACCTTC. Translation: CASSPRQPNYGYTF.

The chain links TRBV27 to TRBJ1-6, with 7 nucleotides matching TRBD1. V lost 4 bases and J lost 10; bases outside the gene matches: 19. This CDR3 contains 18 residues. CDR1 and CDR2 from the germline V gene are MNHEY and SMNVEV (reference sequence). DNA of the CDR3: TGTGCCAGCAGTTACCTCACAGGGGCAGTGGGTAAAGGGTCACCCCTCCACTTT. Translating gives CASSYLTGAVGKGSPLHF.

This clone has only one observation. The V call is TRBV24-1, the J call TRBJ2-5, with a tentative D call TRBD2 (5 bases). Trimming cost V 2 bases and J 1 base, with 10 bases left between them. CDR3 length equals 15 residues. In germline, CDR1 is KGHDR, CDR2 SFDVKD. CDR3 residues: CATSDSRRPQETQYF. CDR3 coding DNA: TGTGCCACCAGTGATTCCCGGAGGCCCCAAGAGACCCAGTACTTC.

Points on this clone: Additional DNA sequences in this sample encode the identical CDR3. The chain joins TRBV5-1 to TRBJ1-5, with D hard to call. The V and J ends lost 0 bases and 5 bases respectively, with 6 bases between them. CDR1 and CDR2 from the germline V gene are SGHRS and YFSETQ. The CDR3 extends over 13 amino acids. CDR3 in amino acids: CASSLGPDQPQHF. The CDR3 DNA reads TGCGCCAGCAGCTTGGGCCCAGATCAGCCCCAGCATTTT.

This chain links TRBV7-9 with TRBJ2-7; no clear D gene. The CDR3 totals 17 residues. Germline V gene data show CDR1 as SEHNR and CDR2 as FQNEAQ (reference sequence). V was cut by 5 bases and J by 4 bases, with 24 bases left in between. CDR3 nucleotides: TGTGCCAGCAGCGATTTAACTTCCCACCCTTTATCGTACGAGCAGTACTTC. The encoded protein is CASSDLTSHPLSYEQYF.

Here the CDR3 reads CASSPYRTSGRADTQYF. CDR3 nucleotide sequence: TGTGCCAGCTCACCATATAGGACTAGCGGGAGAGCAGATACGCAGTATTTT. V usage is TRBV18 and J usage is TRBJ2-3; 13 bases are shared with TRBD2. V gave up 2 bases and J gave up 4 bases; unmatched junction bases: 6. The length of the CDR3 is 17 residues. CDR1 and CDR2 (germline): KGHSH, LQKENI.

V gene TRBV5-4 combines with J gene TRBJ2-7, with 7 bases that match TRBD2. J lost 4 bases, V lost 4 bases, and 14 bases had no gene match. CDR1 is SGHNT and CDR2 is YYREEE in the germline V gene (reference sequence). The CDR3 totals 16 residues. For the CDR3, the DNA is TGTGCCAGCAGCCAAAAACCCGGGCTAGCGGCGTACGAGCAGTACTTC. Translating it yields CASSQKPGLAAYEQYF.

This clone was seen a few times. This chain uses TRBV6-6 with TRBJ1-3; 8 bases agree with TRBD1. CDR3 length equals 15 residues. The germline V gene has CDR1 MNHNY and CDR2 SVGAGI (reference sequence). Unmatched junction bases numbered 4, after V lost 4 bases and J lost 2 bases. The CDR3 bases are TGTGCCAGCAGTTTGGACAGGGCTACTGGAAACACCATATATTTT. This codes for CASSLDRATGNTIYF.

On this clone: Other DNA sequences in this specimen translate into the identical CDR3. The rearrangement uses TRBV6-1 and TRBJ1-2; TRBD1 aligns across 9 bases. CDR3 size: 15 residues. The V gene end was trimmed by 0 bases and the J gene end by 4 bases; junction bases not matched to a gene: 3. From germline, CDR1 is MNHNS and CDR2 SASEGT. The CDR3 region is CASSEAPDRGYGYTF. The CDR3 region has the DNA TGTGCCAGCAGTGAAGCCCCGGACAGGGGCTATGGCTACACCTTC.

CDR3 sequence reads: CASSLRGDRDGYTF. In DNA form, the CDR3 reads TGTGCCAGCAGTTTACGTGGGGACAGGGATGGCTACACCTTC. The rearrangement uses TRBV6-5 and TRBJ1-2; TRBD1 aligns across 9 bases. The CDR3 loop spans 14 amino acids. The V gene's germline CDR1 is MNHEY and CDR2 SVGAGI. V was clipped by 4 bases and J by 6 bases; unmatched bases: 6.

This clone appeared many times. This CDR3 reads CASSQALLRQETQYF. The CDR3, as DNA: TGTGCCAGCAGCCAAGCCCTCTTGCGGCAAGAGACCCAGTACTTC. This chain connects TRBV3-1 (or the pseudogene TRBV3-2) to TRBJ2-5; the D is unclear. CDR3 length: 15 amino acids. V lost 1 base to trimming and J lost 2 bases, with 11 bases between them. The germline gives CDR1 LGHDT, CDR2 YNNKEL (reference sequence).

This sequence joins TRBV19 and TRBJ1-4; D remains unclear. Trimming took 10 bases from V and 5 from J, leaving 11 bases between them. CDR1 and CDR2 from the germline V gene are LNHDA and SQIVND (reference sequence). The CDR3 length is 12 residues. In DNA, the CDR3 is TGTGCCACTATGAGTTCGAATGAAAAACTGTTTTTT. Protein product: CATMSSNEKLFF.

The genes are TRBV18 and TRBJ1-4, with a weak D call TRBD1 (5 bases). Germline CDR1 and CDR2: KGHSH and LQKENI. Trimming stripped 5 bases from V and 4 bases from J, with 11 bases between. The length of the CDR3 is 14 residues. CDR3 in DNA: TGTGCCAGCTCAAGGGGTTTCGGTAATGAAAAACTGTTTTTT. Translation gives CASSRGFGNEKLFF.

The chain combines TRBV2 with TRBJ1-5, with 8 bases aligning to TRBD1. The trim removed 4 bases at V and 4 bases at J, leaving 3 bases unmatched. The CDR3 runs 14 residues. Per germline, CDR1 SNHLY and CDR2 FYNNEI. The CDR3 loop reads CASSGGQVNQPQHF. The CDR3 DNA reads TGTGCCAGCAGTGGGGGACAGGTAAATCAGCCCCAGCATTTT.

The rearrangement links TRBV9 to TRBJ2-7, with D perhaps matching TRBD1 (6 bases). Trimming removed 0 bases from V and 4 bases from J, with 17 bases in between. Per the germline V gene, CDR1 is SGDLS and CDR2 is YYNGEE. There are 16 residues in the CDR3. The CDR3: CASSVDTGLGQYEQYF. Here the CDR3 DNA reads TGTGCCAGCAGCGTAGATACAGGGCTGGGGCAATACGAGCAGTACTTC.

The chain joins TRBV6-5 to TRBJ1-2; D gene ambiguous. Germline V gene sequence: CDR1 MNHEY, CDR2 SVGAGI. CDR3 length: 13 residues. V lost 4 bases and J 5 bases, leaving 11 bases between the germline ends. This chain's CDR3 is CASSSAGYYGYTF. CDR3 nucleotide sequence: TGTGCCAGCAGTTCCGCAGGTTATTATGGCTACACCTTC.

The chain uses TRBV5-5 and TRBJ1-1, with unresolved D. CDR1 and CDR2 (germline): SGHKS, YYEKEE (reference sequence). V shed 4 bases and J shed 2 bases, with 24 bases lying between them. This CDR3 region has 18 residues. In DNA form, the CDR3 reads TGTGCCAGCAGCCACACCTATGTTAGGAGAGATCAAAACACTGAAGCTTTCTTT. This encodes CASSHTYVRRDQNTEAFF.

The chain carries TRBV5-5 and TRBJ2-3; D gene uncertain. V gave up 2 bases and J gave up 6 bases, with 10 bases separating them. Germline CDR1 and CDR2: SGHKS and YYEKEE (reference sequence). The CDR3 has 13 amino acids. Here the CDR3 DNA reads TGTGCCAGCAGCTTAGCCCCCTCGGATACGCAGTATTTT. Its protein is CASSLAPSDTQYF.

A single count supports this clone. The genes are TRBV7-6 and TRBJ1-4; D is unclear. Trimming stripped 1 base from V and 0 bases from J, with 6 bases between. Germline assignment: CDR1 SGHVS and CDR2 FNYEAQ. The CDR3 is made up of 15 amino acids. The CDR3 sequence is CASSLGRSTNEKLFF. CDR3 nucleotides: TGTGCCAGCAGCTTAGGCAGATCAACTAATGAAAAACTGTTTTTT.